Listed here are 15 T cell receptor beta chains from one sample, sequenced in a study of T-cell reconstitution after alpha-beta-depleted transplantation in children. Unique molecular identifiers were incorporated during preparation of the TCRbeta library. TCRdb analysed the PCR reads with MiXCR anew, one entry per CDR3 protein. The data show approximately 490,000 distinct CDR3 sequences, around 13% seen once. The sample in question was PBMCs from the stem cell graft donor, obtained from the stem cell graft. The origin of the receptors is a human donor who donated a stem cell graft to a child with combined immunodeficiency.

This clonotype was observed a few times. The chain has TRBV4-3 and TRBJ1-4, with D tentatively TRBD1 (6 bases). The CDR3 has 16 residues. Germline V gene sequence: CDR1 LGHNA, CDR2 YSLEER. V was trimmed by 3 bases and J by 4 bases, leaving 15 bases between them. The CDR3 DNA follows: TGCGCCAGCAGCCACACAACAGGGAGGCTTAATGAAAAACTGTTTTTT. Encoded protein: CASSHTTGRLNEKLFF.

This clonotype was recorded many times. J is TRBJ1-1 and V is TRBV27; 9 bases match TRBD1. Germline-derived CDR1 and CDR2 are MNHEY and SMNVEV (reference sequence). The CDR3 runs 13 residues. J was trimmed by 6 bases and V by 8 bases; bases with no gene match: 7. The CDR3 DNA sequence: TGTGCCAGCCGCCGGGACAGGGTGGCTGAAGCTTTCTTT. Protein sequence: CASRRDRVAEAFF.

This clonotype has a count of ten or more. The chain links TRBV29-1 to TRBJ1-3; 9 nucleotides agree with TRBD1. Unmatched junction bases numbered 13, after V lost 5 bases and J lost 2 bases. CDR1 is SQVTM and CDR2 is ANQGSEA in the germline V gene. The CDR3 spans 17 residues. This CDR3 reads CSVSPPGQGTAGNTIYF. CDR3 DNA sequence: TGCAGCGTTTCACCTCCGGGACAGGGTACAGCTGGAAACACCATATATTTT. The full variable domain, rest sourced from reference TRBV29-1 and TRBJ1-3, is SAVISQKPSRDICQRGTSLTIQCQVDSQVTMMFWYRQQPGQSLTLIATANQGSEATYESGFVIDKFPISRPNLTFSTLTVSNMSPEDSSIYLCSVSPPGQGTAGNTIYFGEGSWLTVV.

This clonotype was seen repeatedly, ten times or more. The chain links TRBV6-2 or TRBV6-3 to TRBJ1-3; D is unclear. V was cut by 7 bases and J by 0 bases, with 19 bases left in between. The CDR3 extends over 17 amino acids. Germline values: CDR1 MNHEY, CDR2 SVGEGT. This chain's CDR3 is CASKSFSGSTSGNTIYF. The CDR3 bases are TGTGCCAGCAAGTCTTTCTCCGGCTCAACCTCTGGAAACACCATATATTTT.

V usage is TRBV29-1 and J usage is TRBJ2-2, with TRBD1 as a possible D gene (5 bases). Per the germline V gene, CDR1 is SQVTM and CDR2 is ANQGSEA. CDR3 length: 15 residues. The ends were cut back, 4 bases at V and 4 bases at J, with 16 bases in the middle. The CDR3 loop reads CSVGGHPGGTGELFF. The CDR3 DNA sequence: TGCAGCGTTGGCGGACACCCCGGCGGCACCGGGGAGCTGTTTTTT.

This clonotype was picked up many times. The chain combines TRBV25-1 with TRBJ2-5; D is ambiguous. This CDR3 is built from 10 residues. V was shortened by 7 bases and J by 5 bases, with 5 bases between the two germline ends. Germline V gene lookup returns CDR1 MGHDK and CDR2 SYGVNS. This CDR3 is CASMGETQYF. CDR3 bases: TGTGCCAGCATGGGGGAGACCCAGTACTTC.

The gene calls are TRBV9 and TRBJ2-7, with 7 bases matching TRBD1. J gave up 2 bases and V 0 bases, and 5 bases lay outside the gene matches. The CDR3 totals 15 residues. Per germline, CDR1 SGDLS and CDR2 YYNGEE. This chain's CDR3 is CASSVGDSKAYEQYF. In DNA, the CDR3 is TGTGCCAGCAGCGTAGGGGACAGTAAGGCCTACGAGCAGTACTTC.

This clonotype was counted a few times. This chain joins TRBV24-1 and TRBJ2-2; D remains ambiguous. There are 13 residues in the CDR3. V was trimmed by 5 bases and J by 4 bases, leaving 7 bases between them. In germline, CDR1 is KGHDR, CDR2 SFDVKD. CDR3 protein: CATSVPSTGELFF. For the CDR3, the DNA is TGTGCCACCAGTGTGCCTAGCACCGGGGAGCTGTTTTTT.

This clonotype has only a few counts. The CDR3 reads CAWTLGLAGNEQFF. CDR3 bases: TGTGCCTGGACGCTGGGACTAGCGGGAAATGAGCAGTTCTTC. V usage is TRBV30 and J usage is TRBJ2-1; 13 nucleotides align to TRBD2. The junction had 4 bases not matched to a gene; V was cut back by 4 bases and J by 7 bases. The CDR3 is 14 residues long. Germline CDR1 reads GTSNPN; CDR2 reads SVGIG (reference sequence).

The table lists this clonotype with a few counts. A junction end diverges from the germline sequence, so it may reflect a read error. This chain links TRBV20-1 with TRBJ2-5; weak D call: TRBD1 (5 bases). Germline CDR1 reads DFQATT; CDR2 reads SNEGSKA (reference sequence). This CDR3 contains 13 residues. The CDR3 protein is CSAGDSHQETQYF. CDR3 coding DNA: TGCAGTGCTGGAGACAGCCACCAAGAGACCCAGTACTTC.

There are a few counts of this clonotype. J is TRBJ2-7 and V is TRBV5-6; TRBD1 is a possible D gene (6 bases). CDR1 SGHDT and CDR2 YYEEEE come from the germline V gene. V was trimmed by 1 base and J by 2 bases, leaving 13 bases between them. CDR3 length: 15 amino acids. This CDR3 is CASSLSPSGAYEQYF. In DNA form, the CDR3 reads TGTGCCAGCAGCTTGTCCCCCTCAGGGGCCTACGAGCAGTACTTC.

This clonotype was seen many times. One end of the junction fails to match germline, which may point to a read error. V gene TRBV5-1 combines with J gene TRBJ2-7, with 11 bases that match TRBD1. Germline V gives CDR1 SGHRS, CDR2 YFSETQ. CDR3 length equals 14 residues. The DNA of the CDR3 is TGTGCCAGCAGCTTAGGACAGGGGGCGCGTGAGCAGTACTTC. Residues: CASSLGQGAREQYF. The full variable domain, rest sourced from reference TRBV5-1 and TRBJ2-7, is KAGVTQTPRYLIKTRGQQVTLSCSPISGHRSVSWYQQTPGQGLQFLFEYFSETQRNKGNFPGRFSGRQFSNSRSEMNVSTLELGDSALYLCASSLGQGAREQYFGPGTRLTVT.

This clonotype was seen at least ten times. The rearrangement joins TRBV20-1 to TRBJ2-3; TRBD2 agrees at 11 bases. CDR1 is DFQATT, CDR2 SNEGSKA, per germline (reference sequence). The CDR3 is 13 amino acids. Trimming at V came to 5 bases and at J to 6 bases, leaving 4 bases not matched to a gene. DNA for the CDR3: TGCAGTGCTCTTAGCGGGGGGGCGGATACGCAGTATTTT. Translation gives CSALSGGADTQYF.

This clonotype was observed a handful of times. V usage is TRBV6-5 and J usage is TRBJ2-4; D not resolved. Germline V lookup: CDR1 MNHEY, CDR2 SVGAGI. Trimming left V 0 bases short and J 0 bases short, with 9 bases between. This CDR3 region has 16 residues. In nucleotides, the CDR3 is TGTGCCAGCAGTTACTCAGGCCCGTTAGCCAAAAACATTCAGTACTTC. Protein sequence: CASSYSGPLAKNIQYF.

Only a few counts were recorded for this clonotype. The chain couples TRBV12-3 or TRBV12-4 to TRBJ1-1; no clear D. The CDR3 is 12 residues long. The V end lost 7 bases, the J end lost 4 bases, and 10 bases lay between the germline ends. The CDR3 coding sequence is TGTGCCAGCACCAGAACCGTCACTGAAGCTTTCTTT. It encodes CASTRTVTEAFF.